These 20 T cell receptor beta chains were all obtained from the same sample, sequenced in a study of tumor and adjacent non-tumor tissue in lung cancer. RNA was extracted from bulk tissue without any cell sorting. A modified ARM-PCR protocol with three rounds of nested PCR amplified TCRbeta. TCRdb re-analysed the multiplex PCR reads in MiXCR, keeping a single row per CDR3 protein. The sample carries tens of thousands of distinct CDR3 sequences, around 85% recorded once. Sequences were obtained from lung tumor tissue. Receptors were obtained from a woman between 50 and 59 years old with non-small cell lung cancer.

About this clonotype itself: One end of the junction does not line up with germline, which may come from a read error. The J gene is TRBJ2-1, the V gene TRBV4-1, with D hard to call. The CDR3 consists of 15 residues. Germline V gives CDR1 MGHRA, CDR2 YSYEKL. The CDR3 bases are TGCGCCAGCAGCGAACAGTGGGTCTCCTACAATGAGCAGTTTTTC. It is translated as CASSEQWVSYNEQFF.

A remark on this clonotype: Compared with germline, one end of the junction differs, possibly owing to a read error. The chain employs TRBV20-1 and TRBJ2-7; D might be TRBD1 (6 bases). Germline CDR1 is DFQATT and CDR2 is SNEGSKA (reference sequence). This CDR3 is 14 amino acids long. CDR3 sequence: CSATEGQSSYEPYF. The CDR3 DNA reads as TGCAGTGCTACAGAAGGACAGAGTTCCTACGAGCCGTACTTC.

This clonotype was seen just once. The rearrangement links TRBV12-3 or TRBV12-4 to TRBJ2-5, with D unclear. The CDR3 is made up of 14 amino acids. With 9 bases removed from V and 1 base from J, the gap between germline ends came to 15 bases. CDR3 sequence (DNA): TGTGCCAGGAGCCACGCCGGAACCCAAGAGACCCAGTACTTC. Its translation is CARSHAGTQETQYF.

This sequence joins TRBV11-2 and TRBJ2-3; a weak D match, TRBD1 (5 bases). V was shortened by 2 bases and J by 15 bases, with 18 bases between the two germline ends. The CDR3 contains 13 residues. Germline values: CDR1 SGHAT, CDR2 FQNNGV. CDR3 DNA sequence: TGTGCCAGCAGCTTAAGTGGGGCAGATAGGCACTATTTT. Translation gives CASSLSGADRHYF.

In regard to this clonotype: The conserved phenylalanine or tryptophan normally closing the CDR3 is absent here, so this likely arose from a read error. This rearrangement joins TRBV4-1 to TRBJ2-7; no firm D call. Germline CDR1 and CDR2: MGHRA and YSYEKL. The CDR3 has 14 amino acids. DNA for the CDR3: TGCACCAGCAGCCAAGAGGCCACTATCTACGAGCAGTACCTC. Its protein is CTSSQEATIYEQYL.

Concerning this clonotype: Likely a read error: the CDR3 ends without its conserved phenylalanine or tryptophan. V usage is TRBV4-1 and J usage is TRBJ1-2; 8 bases are shared with TRBD1. Germline assignment: CDR1 MGHRA and CDR2 YSYEKL. The CDR3 totals 16 residues. CDR3 sequence reads: CASSQDLYRGNYDYTY. The DNA for the CDR3 is TGCGCCAGCAGTCAAGATCTGTACAGGGGGAACTATGACTACACCTAC.

Points on this clonotype: In this CDR3 the conserved last residue, phenylalanine or tryptophan, is missing, so a read error is likely. This chain connects TRBV28 to TRBJ1-1, with a weak D call TRBD1 (6 bases). The CDR3 sequence is 16 residues long. V lost 5 bases, J lost 3 bases, and 19 bases lay in between. Germline CDR1 and CDR2: MDHEN and SYDVKM. CDR3 sequence (DNA): TGTGCCAGCAGTGATAATCGACAGGAACGGTACACTGAAGCTTTCTAT. As protein: CASSDNRQERYTEAFY.

To note about this clonotype: One end of the junction fails to match germline, which may point to a read error. The chain carries TRBV6-5 and TRBJ1-5; D is uncertain. The CDR3 is made up of 12 amino acids. Germline V gives CDR1 MNHEY, CDR2 SVGAGI. This chain's CDR3 is CPSGGRNQPQHF. The DNA of the CDR3 is TGTCCCAGCGGTGGGCGGAATCAGCCCCAGCATTTT.

Points on this clonotype: This likely comes from a read error, as the CDR3 has no conserved phenylalanine or tryptophan at its end. The rearrangement uses TRBV4-3 and TRBJ2-1; 10 nucleotides line up with TRBD2. CDR3 length equals 16 residues. Germline values: CDR1 LGHNA, CDR2 YSLEER. The CDR3 bases are TGCGCCAGCAGCCAGAGGACTAGCGGCAACGACAATGTGCAGTTCTCC. Residues: CASSQRTSGNDNVQFS.

As concerns this clonotype: A much larger clone is a single base away; this may be a read error. The chain couples TRBV5-1 to TRBJ1-4, with D unclear. V was clipped by 3 bases and J by 4 bases, with 10 bases between them. CDR1 and CDR2 (germline): SGHRS, YFSETQ. The CDR3 sequence is 14 residues long. The CDR3, as DNA: TGCGCCAGCAGCTGGAGGTGCCTTAATGAAAAACTGTTTTTT. Its protein product is CASSWRCLNEKLFF.

V is TRBV5-5 and J is TRBJ1-5; D is unresolved. Germline CDR1 is SGHKS and CDR2 is YYEKEE (reference sequence). The CDR3 runs to 14 residues. The ends were cut back, 4 bases at V and 8 bases at J, with 16 bases in the middle. CDR3 sequence (DNA): TGTGCCAGCAGCGGACGGGGTTTCGTCAAGCCCCAGCATTTT. Translated, it gives CASSGRGFVKPQHF.

A word on this clonotype: One end of the junction does not line up with germline, which may come from a read error. CDR3 sequence reads: CSDRDQSYGYDQYF. In nucleotides, the CDR3 is TGCAGTGATAGAGATCAGAGCTACGGGTATGATCAGTACTTC. The chain uses TRBV20-1 and TRBJ2-7; D is undetermined. This CDR3 comprises 14 residues. The germline gives CDR1 DFQATT, CDR2 SNEGSKA (reference sequence).

This clonotype has a count of ten or more. The CDR3 DNA reads TGTGCCAGCAGGTCCGGGACAGCCAATACATATGGCTACACCTTC. Translated, it gives CASRSGTANTYGYTF. V is TRBV28 and J is TRBJ1-2, with TRBD1 matching over 7 bases. The V and J ends lost 6 bases and 5 bases, in that order; junction bases with no gene match: 12. The CDR3 has 15 residues. Germline loops: CDR1 MDHEN, CDR2 SYDVKM.

The count of this clonotype is one. The chain joins TRBV20-1 to TRBJ2-3; D may be TRBD2 (7 bases). Germline lookup yields CDR1 DFQATT and CDR2 SNEGSKA (reference sequence). The CDR3 has 17 amino acids. V was clipped by 6 bases and J by 11 bases, with 33 bases between them. The CDR3 nucleotides read TGCAGTGCCGGAACCCGAGGGGGGGAGGGCGATTGGAATAGGCAGTATTTT. Its translation is CSAGTRGGEGDWNRQYF.

CDR3 region: CSVVGENIDYTF. CDR3 nucleotides: TGCAGCGTTGTGGGAGAAAATATAGACTACACCTTC. V gene TRBV29-1 combines with J gene TRBJ1-2; D unresolved. The V end lost 4 bases, the J end lost 10 bases, and 16 bases lay between the germline ends. This CDR3 contains 12 residues. CDR1 is SQVTM, CDR2 ANQGSEA, per germline.

A remark on this clonotype: A read error may account for a junction end that differs from germline. V is TRBV20-1 and J is TRBJ1-5; 8 positions agree with TRBD1. This CDR3 spans 13 amino acids. Germline CDR1 DFQATT, CDR2 SNEGSKA (reference sequence). CDR3 DNA sequence: TGTAGTGCTATGTCAGGGGGCAATCAGCCCCGGCATTTT. Amino acids: CSAMSGGNQPRHF.

With regard to this clonotype: The junction and the germline gene differ at one end; a read error may be behind it. The chain has TRBV7-3 and TRBJ2-3, with D perhaps matching TRBD1 or TRBD2 (5 bases each). The CDR3 sequence is 15 residues long. Germline loops: CDR1 SGHTA, CDR2 FQGTGA. CDR3 in amino acids: CVSSPDSEGTDTQYF. Here the CDR3 DNA reads TGTGTCAGCAGCCCGGATAGCGAGGGGACAGATACGCAGTATTTT.

Relative to its sample, this clonotype is medium-sized (0.01 to 0.1%). The rearrangement uses TRBV20-1 and TRBJ1-1, with D uncertain. Trimming took off 7 bases at V and 6 bases at J, with 15 bases between the two ends. Germline values: CDR1 DFQATT, CDR2 SNEGSKA (reference sequence). The CDR3 covers 12 residues. CDR3 protein: CSVPTPAPEAFF. The CDR3 region has the DNA TGCAGTGTCCCGACCCCCGCCCCTGAAGCTTTCTTT.

A word on this clonotype: At one boundary the junction diverges from the germline segment, which might be a read error. This rearrangement joins TRBV28 to TRBJ1-5; maybe TRBD1 (6 bases). The CDR3 extends over 14 amino acids. CDR1 is MDHEN and CDR2 is SYDVKM in the germline V gene. The CDR3 sequence: CVSSQDSFNQPQHF. CDR3 sequence (DNA): TGTGTCAGCAGCCAGGACAGCTTTAATCAGCCCCAGCATTTC.

A word on this clonotype: Relative to the germline gene, one junction end is altered; a read error may explain this. V gene TRBV28 combines with J gene TRBJ1-3; no clear D. Germline V gene sequence: CDR1 MDHEN, CDR2 SYDVKM. The CDR3 has 15 residues. The CDR3 sequence is CASSRVTSSGNTIHF. The CDR3 DNA sequence: TGTGCCAGTAGCCGCGTGACAAGCTCTGGAAACACCATACATTTT.